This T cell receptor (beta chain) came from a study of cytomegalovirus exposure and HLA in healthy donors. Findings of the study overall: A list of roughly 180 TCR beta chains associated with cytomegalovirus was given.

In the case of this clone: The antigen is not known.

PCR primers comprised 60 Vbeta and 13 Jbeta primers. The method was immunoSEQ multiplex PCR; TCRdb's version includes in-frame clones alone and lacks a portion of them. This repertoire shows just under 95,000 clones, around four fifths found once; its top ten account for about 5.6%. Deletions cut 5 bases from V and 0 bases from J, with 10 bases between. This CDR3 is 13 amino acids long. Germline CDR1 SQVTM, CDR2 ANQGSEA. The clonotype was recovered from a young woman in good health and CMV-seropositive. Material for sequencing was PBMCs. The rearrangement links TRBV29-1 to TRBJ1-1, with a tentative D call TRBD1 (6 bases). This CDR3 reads CSVLGAMNTEAFF. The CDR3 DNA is TGCAGCGTTCTGGGGGCGATGAACACTGAAGCTTTCTTT.